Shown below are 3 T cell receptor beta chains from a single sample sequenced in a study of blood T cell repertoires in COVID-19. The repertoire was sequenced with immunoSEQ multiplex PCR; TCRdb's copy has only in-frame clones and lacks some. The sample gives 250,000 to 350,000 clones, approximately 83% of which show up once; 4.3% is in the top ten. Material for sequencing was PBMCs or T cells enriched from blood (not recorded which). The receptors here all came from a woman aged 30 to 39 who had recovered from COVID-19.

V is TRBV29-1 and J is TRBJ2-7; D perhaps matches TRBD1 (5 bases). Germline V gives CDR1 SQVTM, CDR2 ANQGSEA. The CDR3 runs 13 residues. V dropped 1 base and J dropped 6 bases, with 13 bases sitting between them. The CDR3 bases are TGCAGCGTTGAAGGCGTCAGGGTGGGCGAGCAGTACTTC. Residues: CSVEGVRVGEQYF.

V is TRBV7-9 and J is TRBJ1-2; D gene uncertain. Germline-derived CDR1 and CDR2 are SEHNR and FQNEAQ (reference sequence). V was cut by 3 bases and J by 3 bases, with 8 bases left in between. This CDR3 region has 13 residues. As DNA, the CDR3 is TGTGCCAGCAGCTTTGGAGCAGACTATGGCTACACCTTC. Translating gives CASSFGADYGYTF. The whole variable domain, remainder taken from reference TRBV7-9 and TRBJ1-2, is DTGVSQNPRHKITKRGQNVTFRCDPISEHNRLYWYRQTLGQGPEFLTYFQNEAQLEKSRLLSDRFSAERPKGSFSTLEIQRTEQGDSAMYLCASSFGADYGYTFGSGTRLTVV.

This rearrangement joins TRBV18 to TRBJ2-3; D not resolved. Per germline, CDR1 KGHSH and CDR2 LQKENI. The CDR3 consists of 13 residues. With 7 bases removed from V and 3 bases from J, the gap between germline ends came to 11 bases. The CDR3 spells CASLGILTDTQYF. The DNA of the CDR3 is TGTGCCAGCTTGGGCATTCTGACAGATACGCAGTATTTT.